This TCR beta chain was sequenced for a study of blood T cell repertoires in COVID-19. V was pared by 4 bases and J by 9 bases, with 10 bases between. Germline V lookup: CDR1 DFQATT, CDR2 SNEGSKA (reference sequence). This CDR3 is built from 11 residues. Repertoires were generated with immunoSEQ multiplex PCR, while TCRdb's copy carries only in-frame clones and drops some. Altogether about 330,000 clones are present, around 83% being singletons, with the ten largest covering roughly 1.2%. Sequencing used peripheral blood. The receptor comes from a woman in her forties or fifties with acute or convalescent COVID-19. This sequence joins TRBV20-1 and TRBJ2-4; TRBD2 is a possible D gene (6 bases). The DNA of the CDR3 is TGCAGTGCTATACTAGCTCGCATTCAGTACTTC. This codes for CSAILARIQYF.